These T cell receptor beta chains were read from a single sample in a study of T-cell reconstitution after alpha-beta-depleted transplantation in children. Via MiXCR, TCRdb re-called the PCR reads, giving one row per CDR3 protein. The sample holds hundreds of thousands of distinct CDR3 sequences, about a sixth seen once. Source: PBMCs, mostly from graft donor cells, taken 360 days after TCRalphabeta/CD19-depleted stem cell transplant. The source of these receptors is a male patient between 2 and 10 years old who had a stem cell transplant for acute lymphoblastic leukemia, so the T cells may come from the graft donor. Both conserved end residues are part of each CDR3. Fields, in order: J gene, clone size, D gene, V gene, CDR3 protein, CDR3 DNA. The D gene is left open where the match is weak. Only part of the rows carry a size: once, few, many, or a class if the clone is expanded.

>TRBJ1-2|many|.|TRBV28
CASRAGNYGYTF
TGTGCCAGCAGGGCCGGTAACTATGGCTACACCTTC
>TRBJ1-1|.|.|TRBV29-1
CSVEVDRLNTEAFF
TGCAGCGTTGAAGTAGACAGATTGAACACTGAAGCTTTCTTT
>TRBJ2-1|many|TRBD2|TRBV10-3
CATPGLAHYNEQFF
TGTGCCACCCCGGGACTAGCGCATTACAATGAGCAGTTCTTC
>TRBJ2-7|few|.|TRBV28
CASSQGPPSYEQYF
TGTGCCAGCAGTCAGGGCCCACCCTCCTACGAGCAGTACTTC
>TRBJ2-5|.|TRBD2|TRBV10-3
CAISESTGLAGAETQYF
TGTGCCATCAGTGAGTCGACTGGACTAGCGGGAGCAGAGACCCAGTACTTC
>TRBJ2-3|few|.|TRBV12-5
CASGWTNADTQYF
TGTGCTAGTGGTTGGACCAACGCAGATACGCAGTATTTT
>TRBJ1-5|.|.|TRBV20-1
CSARPRNQPQHF
TGCAGTGCTAGACCCCGGAATCAGCCCCAGCATTTT
>TRBJ2-3|many|.|TRBV24-1
CATSDPTRILGDTQYF
TGTGCCACCAGTGACCCCACCAGGATCTTGGGAGATACGCAGTATTTT
>TRBJ2-5|.|.|TRBV3-1
CASSRTGTGQETQYF
TGTGCCAGCAGCCGAACCGGGACTGGACAAGAGACCCAGTACTTC
>TRBJ2-1|few|.|TRBV4-2
CASSQEGIAEYNEQFF
TGTGCCAGCAGCCAAGAAGGAATAGCGGAATACAATGAGCAGTTCTTC
>TRBJ2-2|few|TRBD1|TRBV28
CASEGQGVTGELFF
TGTGCCAGCGAGGGACAGGGGGTTACCGGGGAGCTGTTTTTT
>TRBJ2-1|.|.|TRBV20-1
CSGIAPKYNEQFF
TGCAGTGGTATAGCCCCAAAGTATAATGAGCAGTTCTTC
>TRBJ2-4|.|TRBD2|TRBV5-6
CASSLGAGGLNIQYF
TGTGCCAGCAGCTTGGGAGCGGGGGGCTTGAACATTCAGTACTTC
>TRBJ1-6|many|TRBD1|TRBV20-1
CSARRQGVTYNSPLHF
TGCAGTGCTAGGCGACAGGGGGTCACCTATAATTCACCCCTCCACTTT
>TRBJ2-6|.|.|TRBV15
CATSRDWSGANVLTF
TGTGCCACCAGCAGAGACTGGTCTGGGGCCAACGTCCTGACTTTC
>TRBJ2-3|few|TRBD2|TRBV5-1
CASKPRLAGGVDTQYF
TGCGCCAGCAAGCCCAGACTAGCGGGAGGGGTAGATACGCAGTATTTT
>TRBJ2-6|.|.|TRBV11-2
CASSLGGFYSGANVLTF
TGTGCCAGCAGCTTAGGGGGCTTCTACTCTGGGGCCAACGTCCTGACTTTC
>TRBJ2-1|few|TRBD2|TRBV7-8
CASSLELANNEQFF
TGTGCCAGCAGCTTAGAACTAGCGAACAATGAGCAGTTCTTC
>TRBJ2-3|.|TRBD2|TRBV13
CASSYIAGDDGDTQYF
TGTGCCAGCAGCTATATAGCGGGAGACGATGGAGATACGCAGTATTTT
>TRBJ2-1|many|.|TRBV11-3
CASSLHGNEQFF
TGTGCCAGCAGCCTACACGGCAATGAGCAGTTCTTC
>TRBJ2-1|few|TRBD2|TRBV20-1
CSARPLTSGNYNEQFF
TGCAGTGCTAGACCTCTGACTAGCGGAAACTACAATGAGCAGTTCTTC
>TRBJ1-6|few|.|TRBV20-1
CSARDVTGGNSWSPLHF
TGCAGTGCTAGAGATGTTACAGGTGGAAATTCGTGGTCACCCCTCCACTTT
>TRBJ2-5|.|.|TRBV19
CASSRGSHQETQYF
TGTGCCAGTAGTAGGGGATCACATCAGGAGACCCAGTACTTC
>TRBJ2-5|many|.|TRBV18
CASSPPGIRETQYF
TGTGCCAGCTCACCGCCAGGGATTCGAGAGACCCAGTACTTC
>TRBJ2-7|.|TRBD2|TRBV10-3
CAISEGLAGHEQYF
TGTGCCATCAGTGAGGGTCTAGCGGGACACGAGCAGTACTTC
>TRBJ2-2|.|.|TRBV18
CASSPSSRNTGELFF
TGTGCCAGCTCACCTTCCAGCCGGAACACCGGGGAGCTGTTTTTT
>TRBJ2-4|many|.|TRBV10-2
CASSESFGGAKNIQYF
TGCGCCAGCAGTGAGTCGTTTGGCGGGGCCAAAAACATTCAGTACTTC
>TRBJ2-7|.|TRBD1|TRBV7-8
CASSLLRQGTRDF
TGTGCCAGCAGCTTACTTAGACAGGGGACGAGGGACTTC